The next 6 T cell receptor beta chains were all read from a single sample in a study of T cell responses to AZD1222 COVID-19 vaccine (dated by TCRdb to about 2021). Receptor amplification or capture employed the immunoSEQ multiplex PCR assay. Held by TCRdb, this immuneACCESS table contains in-frame sequences only and omits some clones. Under half of the omission traces to an unresolved V gene where checked; the cause of the rest is unknown. This sample gives about 84,000 clones in total; under 95% of them show up just once. Of the sample, about 9.9% is held by the ten largest clones. Read against the paper, the sample's time point label means: about 28 days (+/-7) after the second vaccine dose. This material consisted of peripheral blood, taken 28 days after the second AZD1222 dose. The receptors stem from an adult who received the AZD1222 COVID-19 vaccine.

This clone came up a few times. This chain links TRBV20-1 with TRBJ1-1, with D possibly TRBD1 on 6 matching bases. The germline V gene encodes CDR1 DFQATT and CDR2 SNEGSKA (reference sequence). The CDR3 consists of 20 residues. The V gene lost 3 bases and the J gene lost 1 base, with 30 bases spanning the gap. CDR3 in amino acids: CSASHPRGGARINTNTEAFF. In DNA form, the CDR3 reads TGCAGTGCTAGTCACCCGCGGGGGGGGGCACGTATCAACACGAACACTGAAGCTTTCTTT.

This chain links TRBV13 with TRBJ2-2; possible D gene TRBD2, 6 bases. Trimming cost V 5 bases and J 5 bases, with 12 bases left between them. Per germline, CDR1 PRHDT and CDR2 FYEKMQ (reference sequence). The CDR3 is made up of 14 amino acids. The CDR3 DNA sequence: TGTGCCAGCAGCCTGGGGAGGACGACCGGGGAGCTGTTTTTT. Its protein is CASSLGRTTGELFF.

This chain connects TRBV2 to TRBJ2-5; the D is unclear. V was shortened by 3 bases and J by 1 base, with 9 bases between the two germline ends. The CDR3 spans 14 residues. The germline CDR1 and CDR2 sequences are SNHLY and FYNNEI. In nucleotides, the CDR3 is TGTGCCAGCAGTGAGCAGGTGGGCCAAGAGACCCAGTACTTC. This translates into CASSEQVGQETQYF. Variable domain in full (rest from reference TRBV2 and TRBJ2-5): EPEVTQTPSHQVTQMGQEVILRCVPISNHLYFYWYRQILGQKVEFLVSFYNNEISEKSEIFDDQFSVERPDGSNFTLKIRSTKLEDSAMYFCASSEQVGQETQYFGPGTRLLVL.

This chain joins TRBV10-3 and TRBJ1-2; D is uncertain. Trimming cost V 6 bases and J 5 bases, with 4 bases left between them. The germline V gene has CDR1 ENHRY and CDR2 SYGVKD. The CDR3 is 10 residues long. CDR3 DNA sequence: TGTGCCATCAGGGGGTATGGCTACACCTTC. Its translation is CAIRGYGYTF.

This chain links TRBV24-1 with TRBJ1-1; tentative D call: TRBD1 (6 bases). V dropped 4 bases and J dropped 0 bases, with 14 bases sitting between them. The CDR3 is 16 residues long. CDR1 is KGHDR, CDR2 SFDVKD, per germline. The CDR3 here is CATSEFDRGMNTEAFF. CDR3 sequence (DNA): TGTGCCACCAGTGAATTTGATAGGGGGATGAACACTGAAGCTTTCTTT.

Here the CDR3 reads CASSPDGAQRKNYGYTF. CDR3 in DNA: TGTGCCAGCAGCCCAGATGGTGCGCAGAGAAAAAACTATGGCTACACCTTC. This rearrangement joins TRBV27 to TRBJ1-2; D gene uncertain. Germline CDR1 reads MNHEY; CDR2 reads SMNVEV (reference sequence). V lost 6 bases to trimming and J lost 2 bases, with 22 bases between them. The CDR3 is 17 amino acids.